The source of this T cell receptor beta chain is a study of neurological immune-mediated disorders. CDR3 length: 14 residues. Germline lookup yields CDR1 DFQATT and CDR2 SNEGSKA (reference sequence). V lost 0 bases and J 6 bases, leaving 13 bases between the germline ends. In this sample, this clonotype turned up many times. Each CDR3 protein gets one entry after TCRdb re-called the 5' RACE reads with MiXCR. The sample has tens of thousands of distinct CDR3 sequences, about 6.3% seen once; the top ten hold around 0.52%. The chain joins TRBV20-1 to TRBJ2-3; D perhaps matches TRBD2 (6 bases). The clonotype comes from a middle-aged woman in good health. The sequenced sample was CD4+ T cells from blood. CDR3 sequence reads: CSARDGGIGDTQYF. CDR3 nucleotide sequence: TGCAGTGCTAGAGACGGAGGGATTGGGGATACGCAGTATTTT.